This T cell receptor beta chain originates from a study of breast tumors, draining lymph nodes, adjacent tissues. TCRdb called the multiplex PCR reads again in MiXCR, with one record for every CDR3 protein. This sample has 150,000 to 200,000 distinct CDR3 sequences, with roughly 30% found just once. This clonotype was detected many times. The lymph nodes were axillary draining lymph nodes from breast cancer patients. CDR3 length equals 13 residues. From germline, CDR1 is MGHRA and CDR2 YSYEKL. V was shortened by 1 base and J by 6 bases, with 10 bases between the two germline ends. This chain links TRBV4-1 with TRBJ2-7; no firm D call. Sequencing input: axillary lymph node tissue. The source is a female donor with breast cancer. Some clones in this sample may be carry-over from other donors' samples. For the CDR3, the DNA is TGCGCCAGCAGCCAAGGGCTAGTCAGCGAGCAGTACTTC. Protein sequence: CASSQGLVSEQYF.